This TCR beta chain was recorded in a study of regulatory T cells in long-lasting Graves disease. Study background: Persistent Graves' disease denoted over 5 years of antithyroid drugs plus positive TSH receptor antibodies.

The sample's time point: persistent/refractory GD, antithyroid drugs over 5 years with positive TRAb. The TCR library was prepared using RNA isolated from PBMCs. Construction of the TCR beta libraries employed iRepertoire HTBI primers in conjunction with Arm-PCR of CDR3 regions. TCRdb passed the multiplex PCR reads through MiXCR, listing each CDR3 protein once. The profile shows 400,000 to 600,000 distinct CDR3 sequences, approximately 21% of them singletons. Per germline, CDR1 KGHDR and CDR2 SFDVKD. This CDR3 comprises 13 residues. Trimming at V came to 6 bases and at J to 9 bases, leaving 7 bases not matched to a gene.

The source of this sequence is a female donor with Graves disease. Specimen: peripheral blood mononuclear cells (PBMCs), collected when the disease was refractory, from a patient treated with antithyroid drugs. The chain joins TRBV24-1 to TRBJ2-1; the match to TRBD1 covers 7 bases. The CDR3 spells CATSTGTALEQFF. The DNA of the CDR3 is TGTGCCACCAGTACCGGGACAGCCCTTGAGCAGTTCTTC.